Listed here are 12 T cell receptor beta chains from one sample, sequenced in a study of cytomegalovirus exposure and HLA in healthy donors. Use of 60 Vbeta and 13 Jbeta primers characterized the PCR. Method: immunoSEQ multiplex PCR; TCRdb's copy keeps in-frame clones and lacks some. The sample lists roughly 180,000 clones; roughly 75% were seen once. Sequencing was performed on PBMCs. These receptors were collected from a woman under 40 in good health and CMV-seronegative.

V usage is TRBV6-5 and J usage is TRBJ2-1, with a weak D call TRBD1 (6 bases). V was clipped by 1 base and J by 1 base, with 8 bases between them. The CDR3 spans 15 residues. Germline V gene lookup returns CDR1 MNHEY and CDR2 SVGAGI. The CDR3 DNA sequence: TGTGCCAGCAGTTACTACAGGGCTTCCTACAATGAGCAGTTCTTC. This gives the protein CASSYYRASYNEQFF.

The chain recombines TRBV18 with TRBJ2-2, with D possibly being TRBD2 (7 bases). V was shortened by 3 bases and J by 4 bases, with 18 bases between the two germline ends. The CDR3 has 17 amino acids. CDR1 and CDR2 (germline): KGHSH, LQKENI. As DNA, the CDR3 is TGTGCCAGCTCACCCTCCGTAGAGGGGGGGCTCACCGGGGAGCTGTTTTTT. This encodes CASSPSVEGGLTGELFF.

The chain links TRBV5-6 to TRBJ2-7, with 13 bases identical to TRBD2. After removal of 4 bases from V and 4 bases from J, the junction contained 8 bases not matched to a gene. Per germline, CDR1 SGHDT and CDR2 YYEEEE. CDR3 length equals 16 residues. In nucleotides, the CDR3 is TGTGCCAGCAGCCTAAGGACTAGCGGGGGATCTTACGAGCAGTACTTC. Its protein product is CASSLRTSGGSYEQYF.

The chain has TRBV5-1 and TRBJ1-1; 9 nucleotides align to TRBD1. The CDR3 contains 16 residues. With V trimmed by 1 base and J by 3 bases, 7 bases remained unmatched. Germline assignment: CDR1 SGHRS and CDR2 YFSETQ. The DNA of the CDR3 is TGCGCCAGCAGCTTGAATGGAGGGACAGGGTACACTGAAGCTTTCTTT. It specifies CASSLNGGTGYTEAFF.

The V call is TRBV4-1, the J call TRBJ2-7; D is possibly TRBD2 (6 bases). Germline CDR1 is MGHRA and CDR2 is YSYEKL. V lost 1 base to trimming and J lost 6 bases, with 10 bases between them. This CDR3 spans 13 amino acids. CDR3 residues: CASSQVDGGEQYF. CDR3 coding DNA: TGCGCCAGCAGCCAAGTGGACGGGGGCGAGCAGTACTTC.

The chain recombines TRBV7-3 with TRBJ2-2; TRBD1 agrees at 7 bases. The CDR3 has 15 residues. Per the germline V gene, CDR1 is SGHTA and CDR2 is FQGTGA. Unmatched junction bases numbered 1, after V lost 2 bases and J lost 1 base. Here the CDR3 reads CASSLGTVNTGELFF. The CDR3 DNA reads TGTGCCAGCAGCTTAGGGACAGTGAACACCGGGGAGCTGTTTTTT.

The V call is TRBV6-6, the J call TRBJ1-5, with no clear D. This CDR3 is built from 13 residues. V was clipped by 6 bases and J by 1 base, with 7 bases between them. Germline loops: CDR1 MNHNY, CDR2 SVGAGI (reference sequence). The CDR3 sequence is CASSDLSNQPQHF. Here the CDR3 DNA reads TGTGCCAGCAGCGACTTAAGCAATCAGCCCCAGCATTTT.

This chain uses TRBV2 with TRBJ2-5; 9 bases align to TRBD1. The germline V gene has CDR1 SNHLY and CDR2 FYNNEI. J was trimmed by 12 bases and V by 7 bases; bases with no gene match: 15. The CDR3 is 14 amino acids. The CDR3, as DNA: TGTGCCAGCAAGCCAGGGACAGGGAAAGGTGGAGAGTACTTC. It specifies CASKPGTGKGGEYF.

The CDR3 sequence is CASSPRQGTPSTEAFF. CDR3 DNA: TGTGCCAGCTCACCCAGACAGGGGACGCCGAGCACTGAAGCTTTCTTT. The gene calls are TRBV18 and TRBJ1-1; 8 nucleotides agree with TRBD1. This CDR3 is 16 amino acids long. Germline V gene lookup returns CDR1 KGHSH and CDR2 LQKENI. With 3 bases clipped from V and 4 bases from J, the junction kept 10 bases outside the gene matches.

The chain's CDR3 is CATAHPVLANEQFF. DNA of the CDR3: TGTGCCACCGCACACCCCGTTCTAGCGAATGAGCAGTTCTTC. This sequence joins TRBV6-1 and TRBJ2-1; tentative D call: TRBD2 (6 bases). This CDR3 contains 14 residues. Germline CDR1 MNHNS, CDR2 SASEGT. V was cut by 10 bases and J by 7 bases, with 20 bases left in between.

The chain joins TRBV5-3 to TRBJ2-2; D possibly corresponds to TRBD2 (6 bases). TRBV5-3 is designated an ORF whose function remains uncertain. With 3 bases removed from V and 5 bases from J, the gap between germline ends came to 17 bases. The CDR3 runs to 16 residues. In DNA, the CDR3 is TGTGCCAGAAGCTCGCGAGCCAGGGCGGGGACCGGGGAGCTGTTTTTT. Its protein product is CARSSRARAGTGELFF.

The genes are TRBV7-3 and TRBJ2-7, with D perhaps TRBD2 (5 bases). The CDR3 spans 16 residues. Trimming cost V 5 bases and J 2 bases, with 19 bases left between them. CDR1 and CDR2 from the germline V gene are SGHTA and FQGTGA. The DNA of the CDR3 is TGTGCCAGCAGCCCCAGCCCTAGCTTCTCAACCTACGAGCAGTACTTC. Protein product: CASSPSPSFSTYEQYF.